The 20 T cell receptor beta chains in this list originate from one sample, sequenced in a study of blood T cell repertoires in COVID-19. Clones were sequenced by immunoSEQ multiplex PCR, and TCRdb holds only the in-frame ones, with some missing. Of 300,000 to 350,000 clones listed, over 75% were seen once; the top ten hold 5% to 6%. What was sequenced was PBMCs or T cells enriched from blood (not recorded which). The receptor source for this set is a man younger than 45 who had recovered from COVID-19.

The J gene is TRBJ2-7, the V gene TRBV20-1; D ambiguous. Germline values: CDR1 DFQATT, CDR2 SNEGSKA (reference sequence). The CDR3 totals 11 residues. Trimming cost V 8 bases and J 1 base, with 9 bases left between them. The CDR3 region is CSTGVSYEQYF. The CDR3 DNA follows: TGCAGTACGGGTGTATCCTACGAGCAGTACTTC.

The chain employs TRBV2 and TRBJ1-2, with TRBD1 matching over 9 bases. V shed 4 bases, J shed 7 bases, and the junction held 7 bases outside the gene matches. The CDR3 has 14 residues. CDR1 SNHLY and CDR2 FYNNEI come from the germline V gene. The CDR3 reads CASSAKGTGSGYTF. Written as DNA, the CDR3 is TGTGCCAGCAGTGCAAAGGGGACAGGGAGTGGCTACACCTTC.

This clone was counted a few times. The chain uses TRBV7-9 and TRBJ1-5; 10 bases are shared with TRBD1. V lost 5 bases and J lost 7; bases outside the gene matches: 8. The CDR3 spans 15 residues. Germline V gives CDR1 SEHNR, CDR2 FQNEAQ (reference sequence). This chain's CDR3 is CASSRDRGELQPQHF. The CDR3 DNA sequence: TGTGCCAGCAGCCGGGACAGGGGTGAGCTCCAGCCCCAGCATTTT.

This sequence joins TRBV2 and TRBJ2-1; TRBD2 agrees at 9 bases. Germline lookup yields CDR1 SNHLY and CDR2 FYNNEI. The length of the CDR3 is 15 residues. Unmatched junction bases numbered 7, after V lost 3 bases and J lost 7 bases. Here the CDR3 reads CASSEGLASSNEQFF. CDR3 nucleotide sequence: TGTGCCAGCAGTGAGGGACTAGCCTCTTCTAATGAGCAGTTCTTC.

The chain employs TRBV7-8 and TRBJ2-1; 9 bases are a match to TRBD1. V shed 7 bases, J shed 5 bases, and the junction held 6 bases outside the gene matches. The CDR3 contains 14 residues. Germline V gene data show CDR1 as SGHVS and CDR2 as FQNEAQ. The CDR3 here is CASNSRTGDNEQFF. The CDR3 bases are TGTGCCAGCAACTCCCGGACAGGGGACAATGAGCAGTTCTTC. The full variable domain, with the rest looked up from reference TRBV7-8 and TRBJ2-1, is GAGVSQSPRYKVAKRGQDVALRCDPISGHVSLFWYQQALGQGPEFLTYFQNEAQLDKSGLPSDRFFAERPEGSVSTLKIQRTQQEDSAVYLCASNSRTGDNEQFFGPGTRLTVL.

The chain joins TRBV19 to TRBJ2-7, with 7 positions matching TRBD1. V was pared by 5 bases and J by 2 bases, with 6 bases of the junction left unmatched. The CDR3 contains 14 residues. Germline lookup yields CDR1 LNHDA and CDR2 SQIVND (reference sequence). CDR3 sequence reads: CASSEGQYPYEQYF. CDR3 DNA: TGTGCCAGTAGTGAGGGACAGTATCCCTACGAGCAGTACTTC.

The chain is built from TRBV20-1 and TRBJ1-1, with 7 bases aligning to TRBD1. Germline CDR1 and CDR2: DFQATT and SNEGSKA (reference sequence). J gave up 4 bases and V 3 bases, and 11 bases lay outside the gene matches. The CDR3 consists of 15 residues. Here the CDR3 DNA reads TGCAGTGCTAGTAGGTCAGGGGGTCGAGGCACTGAAGCTTTCTTT. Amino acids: CSASRSGGRGTEAFF.

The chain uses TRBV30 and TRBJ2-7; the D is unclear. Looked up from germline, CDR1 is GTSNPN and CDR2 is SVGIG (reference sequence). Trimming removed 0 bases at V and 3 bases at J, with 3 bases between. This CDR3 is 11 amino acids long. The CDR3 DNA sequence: TGTGCCTGGAGTGTCCGCTACGAGCAGTACTTC. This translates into CAWSVRYEQYF.

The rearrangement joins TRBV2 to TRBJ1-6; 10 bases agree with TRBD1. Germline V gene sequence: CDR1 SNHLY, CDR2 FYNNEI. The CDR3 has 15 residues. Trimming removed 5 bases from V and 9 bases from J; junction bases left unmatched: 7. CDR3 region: CASSPGDRGTSPLHF. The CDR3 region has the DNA TGTGCCAGCAGTCCCGGGGACAGGGGTACTTCACCCCTCCACTTT. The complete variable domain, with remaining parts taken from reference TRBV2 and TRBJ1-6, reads EPEVTQTPSHQVTQMGQEVILRCVPISNHLYFYWYRQILGQKVEFLVSFYNNEISEKSEIFDDQFSVERPDGSNFTLKIRSTKLEDSAMYFCASSPGDRGTSPLHFGNGTRLTVT.

This CDR3 reads CASSLDSGQGTGYTF. The CDR3 coding sequence is TGCGCCAGCAGCTTGGATTCAGGACAGGGCACTGGCTACACCTTC. V gene TRBV5-1 combines with J gene TRBJ1-2; 8 nucleotides agree with TRBD1. CDR1 and CDR2 from the germline V gene are SGHRS and YFSETQ. The CDR3 covers 15 residues. The trim removed 0 bases at V and 7 bases at J, leaving 8 bases unmatched. The full variable domain, its missing parts supplied by reference TRBV5-1 and TRBJ1-2, is KAGVTQTPRYLIKTRGQQVTLSCSPISGHRSVSWYQQTPGQGLQFLFEYFSETQRNKGNFPGRFSGRQFSNSRSEMNVSTLELGDSALYLCASSLDSGQGTGYTFGSGTRLTVV.

The DNA of the CDR3 is TGTGCCAGCAGCTTAGCGGGGGGAGTCGGTGAAGCTTTCTTT. Its protein is CASSLAGGVGEAFF. V gene TRBV7-3 combines with J gene TRBJ1-1, with D perhaps matching TRBD1 (5 bases). Looked up from germline, CDR1 is SGHTA and CDR2 is FQGTGA. Trimming shortened V by 2 bases and J by 7 bases, and 14 bases separated the two germline ends. The CDR3 runs to 14 residues.

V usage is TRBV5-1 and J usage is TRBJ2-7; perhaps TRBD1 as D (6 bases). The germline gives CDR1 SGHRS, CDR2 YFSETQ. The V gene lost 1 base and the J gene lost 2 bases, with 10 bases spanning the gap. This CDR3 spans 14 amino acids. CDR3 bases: TGCGCCAGCAGCTTGAGTTCAGGGGCCTACGAGCAGTACTTC. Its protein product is CASSLSSGAYEQYF.

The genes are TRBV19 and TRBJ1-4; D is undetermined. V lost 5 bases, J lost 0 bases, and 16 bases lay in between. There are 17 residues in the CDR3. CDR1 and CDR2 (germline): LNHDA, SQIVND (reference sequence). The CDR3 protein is CASSRRYGLATNEKLFF. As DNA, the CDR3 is TGTGCCAGTAGTCGACGTTATGGGCTTGCAACTAATGAAAAACTGTTTTTT. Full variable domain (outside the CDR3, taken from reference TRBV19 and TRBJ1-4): DGGITQSPKYLFRKEGQNVTLSCEQNLNHDAMYWYRQDPGQGLRLIYYSQIVNDFQKGDIAEGYSVSREKKESFPLTVTSAQKNPTAFYLCASSRRYGLATNEKLFFGSGTQLSVL.

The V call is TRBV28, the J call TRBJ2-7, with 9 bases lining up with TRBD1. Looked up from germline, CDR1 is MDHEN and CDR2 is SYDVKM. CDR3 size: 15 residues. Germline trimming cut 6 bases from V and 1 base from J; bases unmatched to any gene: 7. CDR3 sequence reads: CASREQGAGSYEQYF. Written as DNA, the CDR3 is TGTGCCAGCAGGGAACAGGGGGCAGGGTCCTACGAGCAGTACTTC.

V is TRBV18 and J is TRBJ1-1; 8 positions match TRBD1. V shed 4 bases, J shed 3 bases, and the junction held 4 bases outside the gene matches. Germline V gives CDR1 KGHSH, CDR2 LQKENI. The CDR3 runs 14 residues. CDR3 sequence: CASSLGQGYTEAFF. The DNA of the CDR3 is TGTGCCAGCTCACTCGGACAGGGTTACACTGAAGCTTTCTTT.

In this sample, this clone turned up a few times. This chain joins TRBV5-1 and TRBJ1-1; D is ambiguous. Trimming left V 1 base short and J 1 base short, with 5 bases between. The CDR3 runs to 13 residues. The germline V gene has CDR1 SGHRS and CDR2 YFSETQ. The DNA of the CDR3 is TGCGCCAGCAGCTTGAACAGGAACACTGAAGCTTTCTTT. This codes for CASSLNRNTEAFF.

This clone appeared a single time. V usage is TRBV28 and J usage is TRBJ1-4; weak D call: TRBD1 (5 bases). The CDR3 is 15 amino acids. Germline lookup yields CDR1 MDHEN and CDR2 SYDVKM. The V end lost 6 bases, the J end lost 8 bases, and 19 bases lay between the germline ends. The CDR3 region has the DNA TGTGCCAGCAGCCCCCCATGGGGGGAAGGCGAAAAACTGTTTTTT. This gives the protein CASSPPWGEGEKLFF.

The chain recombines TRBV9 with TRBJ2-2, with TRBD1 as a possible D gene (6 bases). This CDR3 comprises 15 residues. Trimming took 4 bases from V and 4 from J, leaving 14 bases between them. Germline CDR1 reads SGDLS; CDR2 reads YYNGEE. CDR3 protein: CASSPRRGTTGELFF. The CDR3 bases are TGTGCCAGCAGCCCTCGAAGGGGGACCACCGGGGAGCTGTTTTTT.

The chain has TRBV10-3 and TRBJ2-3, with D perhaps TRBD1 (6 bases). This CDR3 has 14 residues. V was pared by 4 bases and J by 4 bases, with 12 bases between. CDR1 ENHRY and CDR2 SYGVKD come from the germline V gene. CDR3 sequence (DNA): TGTGCCATCAGTGGAACAGGGCTCCCAGATACGCAGTATTTT. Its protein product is CAISGTGLPDTQYF.

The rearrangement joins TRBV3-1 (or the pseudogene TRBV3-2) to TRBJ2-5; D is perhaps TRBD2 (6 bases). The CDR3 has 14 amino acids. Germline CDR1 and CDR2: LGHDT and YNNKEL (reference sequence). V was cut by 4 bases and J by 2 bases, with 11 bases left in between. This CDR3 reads CASSLRGTQETQYF. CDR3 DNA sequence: TGTGCCAGCAGCCTACGCGGGACGCAAGAGACCCAGTACTTC.